The clone carrying this T cell receptor (beta chain) was seen a single time. These data are taken from a study of blood T cell repertoires in COVID-19. The wider study: Both acute and convalescent COVID-19 samples were obtained from the United States, Italy and Spain. PBMCs, B-cell-depleted T cells, or T cells were the source of the cDNA or gDNA that made up the material.

This CDR3 is 14 amino acids long. The V and J ends lost 2 bases and 8 bases respectively, with 15 bases between them. Germline lookup yields CDR1 SGHTA and CDR2 FQGNSA. In the original processing: Estimation of nucleated cell counts was performed using reference gene primer amplification. TCRdb's table, derived via immunoSEQ multiplex PCR, lists solely in-frame clones and lacks some. The V and J calls and clone size were taken over from that table, and D and trimming were inferred from the DNA. The data hold over 250,000 clones, with around 86% observed a single time. The sample comprised peripheral blood. J is TRBJ1-2 and V is TRBV7-2, with D perhaps matching TRBD1 (6 bases). The source is a human donor in a cohort sampled during active COVID-19. The CDR3 DNA is TGTGCCAGCAGCTTACGGGGGGCAAAGGGAGGCTACACCTTC. It translates to CASSLRGAKGGYTF.